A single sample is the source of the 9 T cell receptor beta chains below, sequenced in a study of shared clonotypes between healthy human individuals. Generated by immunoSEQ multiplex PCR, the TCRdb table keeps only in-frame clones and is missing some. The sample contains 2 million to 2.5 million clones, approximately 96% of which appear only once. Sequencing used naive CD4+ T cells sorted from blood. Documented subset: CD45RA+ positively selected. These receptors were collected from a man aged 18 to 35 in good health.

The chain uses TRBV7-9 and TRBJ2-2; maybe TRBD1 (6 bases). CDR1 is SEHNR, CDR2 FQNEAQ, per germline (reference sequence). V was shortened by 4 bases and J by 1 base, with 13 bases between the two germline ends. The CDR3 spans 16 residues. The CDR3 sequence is CASSSGQTVNTGELFF. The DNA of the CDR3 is TGTGCCAGCAGCTCTGGACAGACTGTGAACACCGGGGAGCTGTTTTTT.

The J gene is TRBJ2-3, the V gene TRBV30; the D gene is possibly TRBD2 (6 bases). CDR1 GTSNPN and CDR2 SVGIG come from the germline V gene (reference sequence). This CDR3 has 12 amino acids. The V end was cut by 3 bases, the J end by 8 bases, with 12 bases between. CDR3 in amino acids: CAWREGRGTQYF. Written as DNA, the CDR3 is TGTGCCTGGAGGGAGGGACGTGGTACGCAGTATTTT.

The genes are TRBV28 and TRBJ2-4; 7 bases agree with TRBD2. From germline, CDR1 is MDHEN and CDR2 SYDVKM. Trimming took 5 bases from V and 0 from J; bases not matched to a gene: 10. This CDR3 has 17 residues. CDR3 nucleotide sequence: TGTGCCAGCAGTCCGTCTACCGGGGGGATAGCCAAAAACATTCAGTACTTC. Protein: CASSPSTGGIAKNIQYF.

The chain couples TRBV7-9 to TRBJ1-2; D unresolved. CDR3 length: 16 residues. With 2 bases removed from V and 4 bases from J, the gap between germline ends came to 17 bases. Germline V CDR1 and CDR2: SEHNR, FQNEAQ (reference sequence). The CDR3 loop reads CASSLTDILGSYGYTF. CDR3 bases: TGTGCCAGCAGCTTAACAGACATCCTAGGCTCCTATGGCTACACCTTC.

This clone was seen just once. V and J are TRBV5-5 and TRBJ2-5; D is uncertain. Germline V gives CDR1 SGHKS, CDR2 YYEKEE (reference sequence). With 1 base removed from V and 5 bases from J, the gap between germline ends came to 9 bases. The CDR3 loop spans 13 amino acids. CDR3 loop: CASSLSGGETQYF. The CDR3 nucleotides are TGTGCCAGCAGCTTGTCGGGTGGGGAGACCCAGTACTTC.

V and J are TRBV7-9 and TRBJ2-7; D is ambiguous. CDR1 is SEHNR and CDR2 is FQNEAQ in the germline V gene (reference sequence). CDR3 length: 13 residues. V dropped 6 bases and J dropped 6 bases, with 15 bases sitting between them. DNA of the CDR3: TGTGCCAGCAGTGAAGGGAATTCTGGCGAGCAGTACTTC. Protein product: CASSEGNSGEQYF.

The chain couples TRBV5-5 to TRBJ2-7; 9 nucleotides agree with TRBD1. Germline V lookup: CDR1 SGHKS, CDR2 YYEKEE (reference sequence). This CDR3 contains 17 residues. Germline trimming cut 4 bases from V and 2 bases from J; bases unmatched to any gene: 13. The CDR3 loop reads CASSPGQGYFTTYEQYF. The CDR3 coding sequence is TGTGCCAGCAGCCCGGGACAGGGCTACTTTACTACCTACGAGCAGTACTTC.

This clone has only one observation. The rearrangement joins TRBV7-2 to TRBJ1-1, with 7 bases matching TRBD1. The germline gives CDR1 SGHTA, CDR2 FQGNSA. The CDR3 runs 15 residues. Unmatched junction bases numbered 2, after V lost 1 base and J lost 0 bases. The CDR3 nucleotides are TGTGCCAGCAGCTTAGAGGGGGCGGTGAACACTGAAGCTTTCTTT. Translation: CASSLEGAVNTEAFF. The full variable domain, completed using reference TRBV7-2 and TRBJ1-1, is GAGVSQSPSNKVTEKGKDVELRCDPISGHTALYWYRQSLGQGLEFLIYFQGNSAPDKSGLPSDRFSAERTGGSVSTLTIQRTQQEDSAVYLCASSLEGAVNTEAFFGQGTRLTVV.

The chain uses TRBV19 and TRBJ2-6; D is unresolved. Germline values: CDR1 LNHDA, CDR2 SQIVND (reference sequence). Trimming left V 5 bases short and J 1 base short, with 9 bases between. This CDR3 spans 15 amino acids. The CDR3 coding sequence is TGTGCCAGTAGTCCCCGCTATTCTGGGGCCAACGTCCTGACTTTC. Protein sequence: CASSPRYSGANVLTF.